The present entry profiles one T cell receptor beta chain with its context. This clone was detected a few times. This receptor's antigen is unknown. The sample holds no much larger clone one base away, and base qualities are not on file. The data were obtained in a study of blood T cell repertoires in COVID-19 (dated by TCRdb to 2018 to 2020). Context from the whole study: The collaborator samples originated in the United States, Italy and Spain and spanned the acute and convalescent phases of COVID-19. The material from the prospective study consisted of cDNA or gDNA derived from T cells, B-cell-depleted T cells, or PBMCs. Subjects who had been exposed to COVID-19, were actively infected with it, or had recovered from it provided the deeply sampled blood TCRbeta repertoires that made up the dataset. The repertoires were made available in a free public database intended to serve as a resource for research on the immune response to SARS-CoV-2. The samples were drawn from two sources: the first 160 participants of the ongoing ImmuneRACE study, and 1,000 to 1,500 subjects contributed by 6 global collaborators. The sample metadata nearly always contained a de-identified subject ID, COVID-19 status, age in years and sex. Where available, HLA class I and class II types were obtained from metadata supplied by the sample provider rather than from assay-based typing. General study outcomes and caveats: The quantity of clinical and demographic metadata differed by source and by participant and was supplied without curation.

TCRbeta CDR3 regions were amplified from genomic DNA by means of the immunoSEQ Assay, a bias-controlled multiplex PCR. The authors' analysis ran thus. Nucleated cell counts per sample were estimated from amplification of reference gene primers within the assay. To quantify the absolute abundance of each unique TCRbeta CDR3 rearrangement, sequence reads were collapsed and filtered. For each sample, productive Simpson clonality was calculated by taking the square root of Simpson's diversity index across productive rearrangements. TCRdb took over this immuneACCESS table, retaining in-frame rearrangements with V and J assigned. Such tables are incomplete; in checked studies, under half of the missing clones stem from an unresolved V gene, and the remainder is unexplained. That table supplies the V and J calls and clone size; D and trimming were determined from the DNA. Present in this sample are some 110,000 clones, 65% to 90% of which were seen just once. The leading ten clones occupy 30% to 45% of the sample.

The collaborating institutions used their own protocols to collect whole blood in K2EDTA tubes. For TCRbeta analysis, collaborators shipped samples as frozen whole blood, isolated PBMCs, or DNA extracted from either of those sample types. The sample comprised peripheral blood. The sequence was obtained from an elderly man with acute or convalescent COVID-19.

The DNA sequence is TGTGCCAGCAGCTTAGGGCGGCTGAACACTGAAGCTTTCTTT. The resulting protein is CASSLGRLNTEAFF. The rearranged chain carries TRBV7-9 and TRBJ1-1; too little of a D gene remains to name it. Looking up the germline V gene (reference sequence) yields CDR1 SEHNR and CDR2 FQNEAQ. The junction carries 6 bases between V and J, which are trimmed by 1 base and 0 bases respectively. The CDR3, cysteine through phenylalanine, is 14 amino acids long. The entry retains the CDR3 DNA only, 42 bases that are in frame from base 1. Reference TRBV7-9 and TRBJ1-1 proteins supply the regions before and after the CDR3; the full variable domain is: DTGVSQNPRHKITKRGQNVTFRCDPISEHNRLYWYRQTLGQGPEFLTYFQNEAQLEKSRLLSDRFSAERPKGSFSTLEIQRTEQGDSAMYLCASSLGRLNTEAFFGQGTRLTVV.